Each of the 25 T cell receptor beta chains below was sequenced from the same sample in a study of blood T cells in healthy people across ages. Using a J-beta primer mix together with a sample-barcoded 5' primer, a second PCR was run for about 7 to 12 cycles. One entry per CDR3 protein results from TCRdb running MiXCR on the 5' RACE reads. The sample lists hundreds of thousands of distinct CDR3 sequences, about 32% occurring once. Material: blood. The origin of the receptors is a woman aged 80 or older in good health.

This clonotype was seen many times. The chain employs TRBV6-2 or TRBV6-3 and TRBJ2-7; 10 nucleotides align to TRBD2. Looked up from germline, CDR1 is MNHEY and CDR2 is SVGEGT. There are 14 residues in the CDR3. V lost 10 bases and J lost 2; bases outside the gene matches: 8. This CDR3 is CAIQLAGSTYEQYF. The CDR3 DNA sequence: TGTGCCATACAACTAGCGGGGTCAACCTACGAGCAGTACTTC.

This clonotype was counted between two and nine times. The chain links TRBV27 to TRBJ2-3; D gene unclear. This CDR3 contains 16 residues. V gave up 2 bases and J gave up 3 bases, with 15 bases separating them. From germline, CDR1 is MNHEY and CDR2 SMNVEV (reference sequence). CDR3 amino acids: CASSLSPGSQTDTQYF. CDR3 sequence (DNA): TGTGCCAGCAGTTTAAGTCCCGGCTCGCAGACAGATACGCAGTATTTT.

There are many counts of this clonotype. The chain uses TRBV6-5 and TRBJ2-5; the match to TRBD2 covers 7 bases. The CDR3 consists of 16 residues. Trimming at V came to 1 base and at J to 2 bases, leaving 7 bases not matched to a gene. Per the germline V gene, CDR1 is MNHEY and CDR2 is SVGAGI. CDR3 DNA: TGTGCCAGCAGTTACTTCTGGGGGGGGAGACAAGAGACCCAGTACTTC. This gives the protein CASSYFWGGRQETQYF.

This rearrangement joins TRBV29-1 to TRBJ2-1; a weak D match, TRBD1 (5 bases). Per germline, CDR1 SQVTM and CDR2 ANQGSEA. V gave up 2 bases and J gave up 4 bases, with 9 bases separating them. This CDR3 comprises 13 residues. CDR3 loop: CSVELTAYNEQFF. DNA of the CDR3: TGCAGCGTTGAATTGACAGCTTACAATGAGCAGTTCTTC.

The chain recombines TRBV6-1 with TRBJ2-1, with 12 nucleotides matching TRBD2. CDR3 length: 16 residues. V shed 6 bases and J 2 bases; nucleotides not matched to a gene: 5. CDR1 MNHNS and CDR2 SASEGT come from the germline V gene. The CDR3 loop reads CASRVLAGGAYNEQFF. The CDR3 nucleotides read TGTGCCAGCAGGGTTCTAGCGGGGGGGGCCTACAATGAGCAGTTCTTC.

There are a few counts of this clonotype. The chain combines TRBV7-9 with TRBJ2-7, with TRBD1 matching over 10 bases. V dropped 4 bases and J dropped 3; count of bases not matched to a gene: 9. The germline V gene has CDR1 SEHNR and CDR2 FQNEAQ (reference sequence). The CDR3 is 16 residues long. This CDR3 is CASSSKGQGKDYEQYF. The CDR3 nucleotides read TGTGCCAGCAGCTCAAAGGGACAGGGGAAAGACTACGAGCAGTACTTC.

This clonotype was observed at least ten times. The chain combines TRBV11-2 with TRBJ2-5, with 7 bases identical to TRBD1. Germline CDR1 SGHAT, CDR2 FQNNGV. The CDR3 is made up of 13 amino acids. The ends lost 3 bases at V and 9 bases at J; junction bases unmatched: 7. The DNA of the CDR3 is TGTGCCAGCAGCTTGGAGGACAGGACGGCCCAGTACTTC. Residues: CASSLEDRTAQYF.

Concerning this clonotype: A read error may account for a junction end that differs from germline. CDR3 region: CASSVRDGEQLQHF. The CDR3 nucleotides are TGTGCCAGCAGCGTCCGGGACGGAGAGCAGCTCCAGCATTTT. The chain combines TRBV7-2 with TRBJ1-5; D possibly corresponds to TRBD1 (5 bases). There are 14 residues in the CDR3. Germline V lookup: CDR1 SGHTA, CDR2 FQGNSA.

The sample holds many counts of this clonotype. The V and J genes are TRBV24-1 and TRBJ2-4; the match to TRBD2 covers 8 bases. There are 13 residues in the CDR3. The germline V gene encodes CDR1 KGHDR and CDR2 SFDVKD. Trimming cost V 4 bases and J 8 bases; bases outside gene matches: 3. CDR3 DNA: TGTGCCACCAGTGACGGGGGGGAGGACATTCAGTACTTC. This translates into CATSDGGEDIQYF.

This clonotype was detected ten times or more. The rearrangement uses TRBV4-1 and TRBJ2-1; maybe TRBD2 (5 bases). Trimming removed 4 bases at V and 1 base at J, with 11 bases between. The CDR3 contains 15 residues. Germline V CDR1 and CDR2: MGHRA, YSYEKL. CDR3 in DNA: TGCGCCAGCAGCCTCCTTGGACTTTCCTACAATGAGCAGTTCTTC. This translates into CASSLLGLSYNEQFF.

This clonotype was counted only a few times. This sequence may be a read error, since a much larger clone differs from it by one base. The chain uses TRBV5-5 and TRBJ2-1; weak D call: TRBD1 (6 bases). Germline V gene sequence: CDR1 SGHKS, CDR2 YYEKEE (reference sequence). This CDR3 is 15 amino acids long. V was trimmed by 0 bases and J by 10 bases, leaving 17 bases between them. The chain's CDR3 is CASSLAAGVTYEQFF. CDR3 DNA sequence: TGTGCCAGCAGCTTGGCGGCAGGGGTTACCTACGAGCAGTTCTTC. Full variable domain (rest looked up from reference TRBV5-5 and TRBJ2-1): DAGVTQSPTHLIKTRGQQVTLRCSPISGHKSVSWYQQVLGQGPQFIFQYYEKEERGRGNFPDRFSARQFPNYSSELNVNALLLGDSALYLCASSLAAGVTYEQFFGPGTRLTVL.

This rearrangement joins TRBV5-1 to TRBJ2-3; 10 bases agree with TRBD2. The V segment lost 4 bases and the J segment 0 bases; nucleotides outside the gene matches: 5. The CDR3 loop spans 16 amino acids. Germline V gene lookup returns CDR1 SGHRS and CDR2 YFSETQ. The CDR3 nucleotides are TGCGCCAGCAGCGGACAGACTAGCGGGAGCACAGATACGCAGTATTTT. This codes for CASSGQTSGSTDTQYF. The entire variable domain, with the rest obtained from reference TRBV5-1 and TRBJ2-3, is as follows: KAGVTQTPRYLIKTRGQQVTLSCSPISGHRSVSWYQQTPGQGLQFLFEYFSETQRNKGNFPGRFSGRQFSNSRSEMNVSTLELGDSALYLCASSGQTSGSTDTQYFGPGTRLTVL.

This clonotype was detected a few times. This chain uses TRBV20-1 with TRBJ1-2, with 7 nucleotides matching TRBD1. Germline trimming cut 4 bases from V and 4 bases from J; bases unmatched to any gene: 3. This CDR3 spans 12 amino acids. Per germline, CDR1 DFQATT and CDR2 SNEGSKA (reference sequence). CDR3 sequence (DNA): TGCAGTGCTATCCGGACAGGCTATGGCTACACCTTC. It encodes CSAIRTGYGYTF.

This clonotype was seen ten or more times. V gene TRBV20-1 combines with J gene TRBJ2-4, with 7 bases that match TRBD2. The CDR3 has 15 residues. The germline V gene encodes CDR1 DFQATT and CDR2 SNEGSKA (reference sequence). V shed 4 bases and J 0 bases; nucleotides not matched to a gene: 6. CDR3 in DNA: TGCAGTGCTACGACTAGCAGAAGAGCCAAAAACATTCAGTACTTC. Translation: CSATTSRRAKNIQYF.

This clonotype was observed many times. This chain uses TRBV7-2 with TRBJ2-1; 9 positions match TRBD2. This CDR3 comprises 16 residues. With V trimmed by 3 bases and J by 3 bases, 6 bases remained unmatched. Per the germline V gene, CDR1 is SGHTA and CDR2 is FQGNSA. The CDR3 coding sequence is TGTGCCAGCAGCTTTAGCAGCGGGGGGAACTACAATGAGCAGTTCTTC. It yields the protein CASSFSSGGNYNEQFF.

The table lists this clonotype with a few counts. The chain combines TRBV7-2 with TRBJ1-4; D gene unclear. Germline V gene data show CDR1 as SGHTA and CDR2 as FQGNSA. V was pared by 5 bases and J by 4 bases, with 8 bases between. The length of the CDR3 is 13 residues. The CDR3 bases are TGTGCCAGCAGCAAACCGCTTAATGAAAAACTGTTTTTT. As protein: CASSKPLNEKLFF.

For this clonotype: Its ends do not fully match the called genes, so a read error is possible. This chain uses TRBV7-3 with TRBJ1-2; a possible D gene is TRBD1 (5 bases). Looked up from germline, CDR1 is SGHTA and CDR2 is FQGTGA. CDR3 size: 15 residues. The CDR3, as DNA: TGTGCCGGCAGCTCCGGGTCCGGGGCAAACAATGGCTACACCTTC. As protein: CAGSSGSGANNGYTF.

There are many counts of this clonotype. The chain recombines TRBV30 with TRBJ2-7, with D possibly being TRBD1 (7 bases). This CDR3 comprises 12 residues. Germline CDR1 is GTSNPN and CDR2 is SVGIG (reference sequence). V dropped 5 bases and J dropped 6 bases, with 14 bases sitting between them. The CDR3 here is CAWERQGGEQYF. For the CDR3, the DNA is TGTGCCTGGGAAAGACAGGGAGGCGAGCAGTACTTC.

Remarks on this clonotype: A much larger clone lies one base from this, so it may be a read error. The chain has TRBV10-3 and TRBJ2-3; 9 nucleotides match TRBD1. Germline-derived CDR1 and CDR2 are ENHRY and SYGVKD. V lost 10 bases to trimming and J lost 5 bases; unmatched junction nucleotides: 10. The CDR3 is 14 residues long. CDR3 amino acids: CATMDRGFGDTQYF. For the CDR3, the DNA is TGTGCCACCATGGACAGGGGTTTTGGAGATACGCAGTATTTT.

This clonotype was picked up many times. The chain is built from TRBV6-2 or TRBV6-3 and TRBJ1-5; D might be TRBD1 (6 bases). Looked up from germline, CDR1 is MNHEY and CDR2 is SVGEGT. The CDR3 is 16 amino acids. V gave up 6 bases and J gave up 0 bases, with 15 bases separating them. For the CDR3, the DNA is TGTGCCAGCAGCCAAGGGGGGCGAAATAGCAATCAGCCCCAGCATTTT. Its translation: CASSQGGRNSNQPQHF.

The table lists this clonotype with many counts. The chain has TRBV4-2 and TRBJ1-1; D not certain. The CDR3 totals 17 residues. Trimming removed 0 bases at V and 3 bases at J, with 17 bases between. Germline V lookup: CDR1 LGHNA, CDR2 YNFKEQ. CDR3 protein: CASSQDWRSPWDTEAFF. The DNA of the CDR3 is TGTGCCAGCAGCCAAGACTGGCGAAGCCCATGGGACACTGAAGCTTTCTTT.

There are many counts of this clonotype. The CDR3 sequence: CSVEEETQYF. The DNA for the CDR3 is TGCAGCGTTGAGGAAGAGACCCAGTACTTC. The V gene is TRBV29-1, the J gene TRBJ2-5; the D is unclear. This CDR3 is built from 10 residues. CDR1 and CDR2 (germline): SQVTM, ANQGSEA. The V end lost 3 bases, the J end lost 3 bases, and 2 bases lay between the germline ends.

With regard to this clonotype: A much larger clone differs from this one at a single base, so this may be a read error. This chain uses TRBV6-6 with TRBJ2-3, with TRBD2 matching over 7 bases. The CDR3 runs 14 residues. From germline, CDR1 is MNHNY and CDR2 SVGAGI (reference sequence). The ends lost 7 bases at V and 8 bases at J; junction bases unmatched: 12. The CDR3 nucleotides read TGTGCCAGCAAGACTGGCGGGGGTGGTGGTACGCAGTATTTT. Encoded protein: CASKTGGGGGTQYF.

A few counts support this clonotype. This may come from a read error, since a much larger clone is one base off. The CDR3 coding sequence is TGTGCCAGCAGTTACTCGACTAGCGGGGGACTATCCTACGAGCAGTTCTTC. Protein product: CASSYSTSGGLSYEQFF. The rearrangement uses TRBV6-2 or TRBV6-3 and TRBJ2-1, with 12 bases identical to TRBD2. Germline loops: CDR1 MNHEY, CDR2 SVGEGT. V trimming: 0 bases; J trimming: 10 bases; junction bases outside the gene matches: 10. The CDR3 has 17 residues.

This clonotype was counted only a few times. The chain employs TRBV5-1 and TRBJ1-1; 8 bases are shared with TRBD1. This CDR3 is built from 15 residues. CDR1 is SGHRS and CDR2 is YFSETQ in the germline V gene. The trim removed 4 bases at V and 3 bases at J, leaving 8 bases unmatched. The CDR3 spells CASSPDRAGDTEAFF. CDR3 DNA: TGCGCCAGCAGCCCGGACAGGGCAGGGGACACTGAAGCTTTCTTT.